This passage covers 13 T cell receptor beta chains from one sample sequenced in a study of long-term antiretroviral therapy in people with HIV. Sequencing used immunoSEQ v3.0 at survey level. The protocol was immunoSEQ multiplex PCR, while the TCRdb copy is restricted to in-frame clones and leaves out a portion. The data show 26,000 or so clones, roughly 90% seen once. The source was unsorted PBMCs, collected 2 years after starting antiretroviral therapy. The receptor set was obtained from a man between 50 and 59 years old with HIV.

This chain uses TRBV11-2 with TRBJ2-7; D unresolved. Trimming removed 5 bases at V and 2 bases at J, with 7 bases between. The CDR3 is 12 residues long. CDR1 and CDR2 from the germline V gene are SGHAT and FQNNGV. CDR3 in amino acids: CASSQVPYEQYF. CDR3 bases: TGTGCCAGCAGCCAGGTCCCCTACGAGCAGTACTTC.

The V gene is TRBV6-6, the J gene TRBJ2-5; possibly TRBD1 for D (5 bases). The CDR3 spans 13 residues. Trimming took 6 bases from V and 1 from J, leaving 9 bases between them. Germline V gene sequence: CDR1 MNHNY, CDR2 SVGAGI (reference sequence). The CDR3 is CASSKGSQETQYF. Written as DNA, the CDR3 is TGTGCCAGCAGCAAGGGGTCCCAAGAGACCCAGTACTTC.

This chain links TRBV10-1 with TRBJ1-1; unclear D gene. Trimming stripped 7 bases from V and 0 bases from J, with 9 bases between. The CDR3 has 13 residues. From germline, CDR1 is WNHNN and CDR2 SYGVQD (reference sequence). The CDR3 nucleotides are TGCGCCAGCACGGATAGCATGAACACTGAAGCTTTCTTT. It is translated as CASTDSMNTEAFF.

This sequence joins TRBV4-1 and TRBJ2-6; no firm D call. Germline CDR1 is MGHRA and CDR2 is YSYEKL. The CDR3 consists of 13 residues. The V end lost 6 bases, the J end lost 4 bases, and 7 bases lay between the germline ends. CDR3 sequence (DNA): TGCGCCAGCAGTCGTATCGGGGCCAACGTCCTGACTTTC. Its protein is CASSRIGANVLTF.

This sequence joins TRBV6-1 and TRBJ2-2; 10 bases fit TRBD2. Trimming removed 6 bases from V and 7 bases from J; junction bases left unmatched: 5. CDR1 and CDR2 from the germline V gene are MNHNS and SASEGT. CDR3 length: 14 residues. CDR3 nucleotide sequence: TGTGCCAGCAGCTTAGCGGGAGGAGTCGGGGAGCTGTTTTTT. It codes for CASSLAGGVGELFF.

CDR3: CASSSTTGRWNQPQHF. The CDR3 DNA reads TGTGCCAGCAGCTCGACGACAGGGCGGTGGAATCAGCCCCAGCATTTT. V gene TRBV5-5 combines with J gene TRBJ1-5, with 7 bases that match TRBD1. V gave up 3 bases and J gave up 4 bases; unmatched junction bases: 10. CDR3 size: 16 residues. Per the germline V gene, CDR1 is SGHKS and CDR2 is YYEKEE (reference sequence).

The CDR3: CAISGDRVEALYEQYF. As DNA, the CDR3 is TGTGCCATCAGTGGGGACAGGGTCGAAGCCCTCTACGAGCAGTACTTC. V is TRBV10-3 and J is TRBJ2-7; 9 positions match TRBD1. With V trimmed by 4 bases and J by 3 bases, 10 bases remained unmatched. This CDR3 has 16 residues. CDR1 and CDR2 from the germline V gene are ENHRY and SYGVKD.

This chain uses TRBV9 with TRBJ2-2; 7 bases map to TRBD1. V shed 3 bases, J shed 3 bases, and the junction held 11 bases outside the gene matches. Germline V gene sequence: CDR1 SGDLS, CDR2 YYNGEE. CDR3 size: 17 residues. The CDR3 loop reads CASSGDLGTVYTGELFF. CDR3 coding DNA: TGTGCCAGCAGCGGTGATTTGGGGACAGTATACACCGGGGAGCTGTTTTTT.

The chain carries TRBV30 and TRBJ2-3; D is possibly TRBD1 (6 bases). The length of the CDR3 is 14 residues. Between the trimmed V and J ends, which lost 3 bases and 0 bases, there was a span of 10 bases. The germline V gene encodes CDR1 GTSNPN and CDR2 SVGIG (reference sequence). The DNA of the CDR3 is TGTGCCTGGAGACACAGGGAGAGCACAGATACGCAGTATTTT. Encoded protein: CAWRHRESTDTQYF.

The rearrangement joins TRBV6-6 to TRBJ2-7; no clear D gene. The V gene's germline CDR1 is MNHNY and CDR2 SVGAGI (reference sequence). The CDR3 is made up of 13 amino acids. Trimming removed 5 bases from V and 5 bases from J, with 13 bases in between. The CDR3 DNA is TGTGCCAGCAGTCGGTGGGCGATGGACGAGCAGTACTTC. Translation: CASSRWAMDEQYF.

The gene calls are TRBV7-2 and TRBJ1-4, with D possibly TRBD1 on 6 matching bases. V shed 5 bases and J shed 8 bases, with 24 bases lying between them. The germline V gene has CDR1 SGHTA and CDR2 FQGNSA. The CDR3 consists of 17 residues. DNA for the CDR3: TGTGCCAGCAGCCGGGCCAGGGGACCCGAATATTGGGAAAAACTGTTTTTT. Amino acids: CASSRARGPEYWEKLFF.

The rearrangement uses TRBV30 and TRBJ1-5, with D uncertain. V lost 1 base and J 5 bases, leaving 12 bases between the germline ends. The CDR3 spans 14 residues. Germline-derived CDR1 and CDR2 are GTSNPN and SVGIG (reference sequence). The CDR3: CAWSAGQSYQPQHF. In DNA, the CDR3 is TGTGCCTGGAGTGCGGGCCAGAGTTATCAGCCCCAGCATTTT.

The V call is TRBV6-5, the J call TRBJ2-1, with 8 bases fitting TRBD2. With 0 bases clipped from V and 4 bases from J, the junction kept 5 bases outside the gene matches. The CDR3 loop spans 16 amino acids. CDR1 and CDR2 from the germline V gene are MNHEY and SVGAGI. The CDR3 sequence: CASSYSSTSGYNEQFF. The CDR3 bases are TGTGCCAGCAGTTACTCAAGTACTAGCGGTTACAATGAGCAGTTCTTC.